Below are 5 T cell receptor beta chains sequenced from a single sample in a study of CD4 T cells in relation to SARS-CoV-2 and coronaviruses. Data came from immunoSEQ multiplex PCR; TCRdb stores just in-frame clones and leaves some out. Seen here are 15,000 to 25,000 clones, around four fifths observed once, and the top ten hold more than 20%. Antigen specificity for these receptors is unknown. Before the COVID-19 pandemic, during about 2011-2019, CD4+ T cells were taken from unexposed donors. Isolation of CD4+ T cells took place after around eleven days in culture. What was sequenced was CD4+ T cells from PBMCs, cultured in vitro. These receptors were collected from a human donor in good health.

The chain joins TRBV7-9 to TRBJ1-1; 7 bases fit TRBD1. Per germline, CDR1 SEHNR and CDR2 FQNEAQ (reference sequence). There are 14 residues in the CDR3. V gave up 1 base and J gave up 4 bases; unmatched junction bases: 3. The CDR3 region has the DNA TGTGCCAGCAGCTTAGGGGCAGGGGGCACTGAAGCTTTCTTT. Translated, it gives CASSLGAGGTEAFF.

J is TRBJ2-5 and V is TRBV19, with 8 nucleotides matching TRBD2. Germline V gene sequence: CDR1 LNHDA, CDR2 SQIVND (reference sequence). V was pared by 1 base and J by 0 bases, with 7 bases of the junction left unmatched. The CDR3 length is 17 residues. In DNA, the CDR3 is TGTGCCAGTAGTATAGGTTCTAGCGGGCGGTACCAAGAGACCCAGTACTTC. Its protein is CASSIGSSGRYQETQYF.

This clone was observed a few times. The rearrangement links TRBV4-2 to TRBJ2-3, with TRBD2 matching over 7 bases. The V gene end was trimmed by 2 bases and the J gene end by 6 bases; junction bases not matched to a gene: 5. Germline V gene lookup returns CDR1 LGHNA and CDR2 YNFKEQ. The CDR3 totals 14 residues. In nucleotides, the CDR3 is TGTGCCAGCAGCCAACAGGGAGGGGCGGATACGCAGTATTTT. Translated: CASSQQGGADTQYF.

V gene TRBV11-3 combines with J gene TRBJ2-7, with a possible D match to TRBD1 (5 bases). Trimming left V 5 bases short and J 0 bases short, with 11 bases between. CDR3 length: 14 amino acids. Per germline, CDR1 SGHNT and CDR2 YENEEA. CDR3 coding DNA: TGTGCCAGCAGCCTAGGGGCGACCTCCTACGAGCAGTACTTC. Encoded protein: CASSLGATSYEQYF.

This chain joins TRBV25-1 and TRBJ1-2; D ambiguous. The CDR3 consists of 13 residues. CDR1 and CDR2 from the germline V gene are MGHDK and SYGVNS. Trimming cost V 6 bases and J 4 bases, with 12 bases left between them. The CDR3 DNA sequence: TGTGCCAGCAGCCCGGGCGGGTCCTATGGCTACACCTTC. It specifies CASSPGGSYGYTF.